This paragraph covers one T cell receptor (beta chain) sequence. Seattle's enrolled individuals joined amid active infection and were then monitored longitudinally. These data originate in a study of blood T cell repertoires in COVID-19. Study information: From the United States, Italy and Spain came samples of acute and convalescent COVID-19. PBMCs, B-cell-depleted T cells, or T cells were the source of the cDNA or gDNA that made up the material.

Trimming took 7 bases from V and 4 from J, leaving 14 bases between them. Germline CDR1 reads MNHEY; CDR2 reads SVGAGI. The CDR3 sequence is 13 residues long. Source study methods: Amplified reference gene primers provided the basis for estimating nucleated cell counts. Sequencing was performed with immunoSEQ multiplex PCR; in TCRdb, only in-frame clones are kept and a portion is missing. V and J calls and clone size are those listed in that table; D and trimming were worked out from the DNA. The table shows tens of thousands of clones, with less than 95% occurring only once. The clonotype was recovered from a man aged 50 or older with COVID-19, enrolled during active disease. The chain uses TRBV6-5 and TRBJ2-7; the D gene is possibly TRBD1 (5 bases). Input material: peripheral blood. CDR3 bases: TGTGCCAGCACCCGACCAGGGTCATACGAGCAGTACTTC. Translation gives CASTRPGSYEQYF.